The source of this TCR beta chain is a study of PD-L1 blockade in urothelial cancer. Per germline, CDR1 SGHTA and CDR2 FQGNSA. The length of the CDR3 is 18 residues. With V trimmed by 5 bases and J by 4 bases, 14 bases remained unmatched. Data came from immunoSEQ multiplex PCR; TCRdb stores just in-frame clones and leaves some out. The table has 35,000 to 40,000 clones, 80% to 95% seen once. This chain links TRBV7-2 with TRBJ2-6; 7 nucleotides align to TRBD1. This receptor was taken from a man in his 70s with urothelial cancer. The sample was PBMCs, taken around atezolizumab (anti-PD-L1) treatment. The CDR3 DNA sequence: TGTGCCAGCAGCCTCCGGGACAGAACTTCTCTGGGGGCCAACGTCCTGACTTTC. Residues: CASSLRDRTSLGANVLTF.